Listed below are T cell receptor beta chains from one sample, sequenced in a study of blood T cell repertoires in COVID-19. Profiling relied on immunoSEQ multiplex PCR, and the TCRdb table lists in-frame clones only, not all of them. This repertoire shows around 130,000 clones, around 80% found once; its top ten account for about a tenth. The sample comprised peripheral blood. The receptors shown here come from a human donor in a cohort sampled during active COVID-19. Both conserved end residues are part of each CDR3. The D gene is left open where the match is weak. A clone size is listed for some rows: how often the clone was seen (once, few, many), or a class if it is expanded.

>NA|TRBJ2-7|TRBV5-1|NA
CASSLQGYYEQYF
TGCGCCAGCAGCTTACAGGGTTACTACGAGCAGTACTTC
>NA|TRBJ2-3|TRBV28|NA
CASRSQGFTDTQYF
TGTGCCAGCAGATCACAGGGTTTCACAGATACGCAGTATTTT
>NA|TRBJ1-2|TRBV5-1|TRBD1
CASSLESRDRGSGYTF
TGCGCCAGCAGCTTAGAGTCCCGGGACAGGGGGAGCGGCTACACCTTC
>NA|TRBJ2-2|TRBV5-1|TRBD2
CASSGRSGEGGELFF
TGCGCCAGCAGCGGACGAAGCGGGGAAGGCGGGGAGCTGTTTTTT
>NA|TRBJ1-2|TRBV7-2|NA
CASSLGSTYGYTF
TGTGCCAGCAGCTTAGGTAGCACCTATGGCTACACCTTC
>NA|TRBJ1-1|TRBV6-5|TRBD1
CASSYEGQGPEAFF
TGTGCCAGCAGTTACGAGGGACAGGGGCCTGAAGCTTTCTTT
>NA|TRBJ1-5|TRBV10-3|NA
CAISSDRNQPQHF
TGTGCCATCAGTTCGGACAGAAATCAGCCCCAGCATTTT
>NA|TRBJ1-6|TRBV5-1|NA
CASSRQWGGENSPLHF
TGCGCCAGCAGCCGACAGTGGGGAGGTGAGAATTCACCCCTCCACTTT
>NA|TRBJ1-5|TRBV6-1|NA
CASSEWSGGGQPQHF
TGTGCCAGCAGTGAATGGTCGGGGGGCGGTCAGCCCCAGCATTTT
>NA|TRBJ2-7|TRBV28|NA
CASSLLLALYEQYF
TGTGCCAGCAGTTTATTACTAGCCCTCTACGAGCAGTACTTC
>NA|TRBJ2-2|TRBV5-4|TRBD2
CASSRRLAANTGELFF
TGTGCCAGCAGCCGACGACTAGCGGCGAACACCGGGGAGCTGTTTTTT
>NA|TRBJ1-2|TRBV29-1|TRBD1
CSVRDRGSDGYTF
TGCAGCGTTCGGGACAGGGGGTCTGATGGCTACACCTTC
>NA|TRBJ1-4|TRBV28|TRBD1
CASSLFGQGGHEKLFF
TGTGCCAGCAGTTTATTCGGACAGGGTGGTCATGAAAAACTGTTTTTT
>once|TRBJ2-7|TRBV3-1/TRBV3-2|NA
CASSPGLQAYEQYF
TGTGCCAGCAGCCCGGGACTGCAGGCCTACGAGCAGTACTTC
>once|TRBJ1-6|TRBV2|TRBD1
CASSMDRGRNSPLHF
TGTGCCAGCAGTATGGACAGGGGGCGTAATTCACCCCTCCACTTT
>NA|TRBJ1-6|TRBV27|TRBD1
CASSLSWGTGFAVYNSPLHF
TGTGCCAGCAGTTTATCCTGGGGGACAGGGTTTGCCGTCTATAATTCACCCCTCCACTTT
>NA|TRBJ2-1|TRBV6-5|NA
CASTGLGGSYNEQFF
TGTGCCAGCACCGGCTTAGGAGGCTCCTACAATGAGCAGTTCTTC
>NA|TRBJ1-1|TRBV23-1|NA
CASSHSVVQGRGNTEAFF
TGCGCCAGCAGCCACTCCGTCGTTCAGGGCAGGGGGAACACTGAAGCTTTCTTT
>NA|TRBJ1-5|TRBV7-9|TRBD1
CASSTGGEPQHF
TGTGCCAGCAGCACAGGGGGCGAGCCCCAGCATTTT
>once|TRBJ1-2|TRBV6-6|TRBD1
CASRPGQTNYGYTF
TGTGCCAGCAGACCGGGACAGACTAACTATGGCTACACCTTC
>few|TRBJ1-1|TRBV4-1|TRBD1
CASSHGTGFTPEAFF
TGCGCCAGCAGCCACGGGACAGGGTTTACTCCTGAAGCTTTCTTT
>NA|TRBJ1-1|TRBV30|NA
CACHLPGRGNTEAFF
TGTGCCTGTCACCTCCCAGGCAGGGGGAACACTGAAGCTTTCTTT
>NA|TRBJ1-2|TRBV6-5|TRBD1
CASRRGQGSGYTF
TGTGCCAGCAGGAGGGGACAGGGGAGTGGCTACACCTTC
>few|TRBJ1-3|TRBV30|NA
CASEGALRNTIYF
TGTGCCTCCGAAGGTGCTCTGAGGAACACCATATATTTT
>NA|TRBJ2-3|TRBV19|NA
CASSIDRRMTDTQYF
TGTGCCAGTAGTATCGACAGGAGAATGACAGATACGCAGTATTTT
>NA|TRBJ1-5|TRBV29-1|NA
CSVQGLHNQPQHF
TGCAGCGTTCAGGGACTGCACAATCAGCCCCAGCATTTT
>few|TRBJ1-5|TRBV19|NA
CASSNRGNQPQHF
TGTGCCAGTAGTAACCGGGGCAATCAGCCCCAGCATTTT
>once|TRBJ1-2|TRBV12-3/TRBV12-4|NA
CASSSDSYGYTF
TGTGCCAGCAGCTCGGACAGCTATGGCTACACCTTC
>NA|TRBJ1-2|TRBV28|NA
CASRGGNYGYTF
TGTGCCAGCAGGGGAGGTAACTATGGCTACACCTTC
>NA|TRBJ1-2|TRBV6-5|NA
CASSYSTDRGYTF
TGTGCCAGCAGTTACTCAACAGACAGGGGCTACACCTTC
>once|TRBJ2-7|TRBV27|TRBD1
CASSFAAGGYEQYF
TGTGCCAGCAGTTTCGCGGCAGGGGGTTACGAGCAGTACTTC
>NA|TRBJ1-2|TRBV18|TRBD1
CASSPGNQDRVGYTF
TGTGCCAGCTCACCAGGGAACCAAGACAGGGTTGGGTACACCTTC